One and the same sample provided the 26 T cell receptor beta chains below, sequenced in a study of T cells in narcolepsy (dated by TCRdb to the late 2010s). The receptor library was made with the immunoSEQ multiplex PCR assay. Drawn from immuneACCESS, this table holds only the in-frame rearrangements with V and J called that TCRdb kept. Clones are partly lost; checked studies trace under half to an unresolved V gene and leave the rest unexplained. This sample lists 30,000 to 40,000 clones; around 84% were detected once. Of the sample, roughly 2.1% is held by the ten largest clones. Sequencing was done on a sample of memory (CD45RA-) CD4+ T cells from blood. The cell subset or site label corresponds to: memory T cells sorted ex vivo from peripheral blood. Every receptor here comes from a human donor in good health.

The chain couples TRBV2 to TRBJ2-7; TRBD2 might be the D (5 bases). V was clipped by 8 bases and J by 1 base, with 9 bases between them. This CDR3 has 12 residues. Per the germline V gene, CDR1 is SNHLY and CDR2 is FYNNEI. The CDR3 coding sequence is TGTGCCAGCCGACGGACTTCCTACGAGCAGTACTTC. Translation gives CASRRTSYEQYF.

This chain links TRBV2 with TRBJ2-7; 8 nucleotides agree with TRBD2. The germline gives CDR1 SNHLY, CDR2 FYNNEI. There are 15 residues in the CDR3. With V trimmed by 3 bases and J by 0 bases, 4 bases remained unmatched. The CDR3 reads CASSEASGSSYEQYF. Written as DNA, the CDR3 is TGTGCCAGCAGTGAGGCCAGCGGGAGCTCCTACGAGCAGTACTTC.

The chain is built from TRBV5-6 and TRBJ1-1; 7 bases line up with TRBD1. The CDR3 has 15 residues. V lost 4 bases, J lost 0 bases, and 6 bases stayed unmatched. The germline CDR1 and CDR2 sequences are SGHDT and YYEEEE. The chain's CDR3 is CASSTYRGMNTEAFF. CDR3 DNA: TGTGCCAGCAGCACGTACAGGGGCATGAACACTGAAGCTTTCTTT.

V gene TRBV19 combines with J gene TRBJ1-2, with 7 bases fitting TRBD1. J was trimmed by 7 bases and V by 7 bases; bases with no gene match: 18. This CDR3 is 16 amino acids long. CDR1 is LNHDA and CDR2 is SQIVND in the germline V gene (reference sequence). CDR3 bases: TGTGCCAGTACCATGGCCCCCACAGGGGCCTGGGGTGGCTACACCTTC. It encodes CASTMAPTGAWGGYTF. Full variable domain (remainder filled in from reference TRBV19 and TRBJ1-2): DGGITQSPKYLFRKEGQNVTLSCEQNLNHDAMYWYRQDPGQGLRLIYYSQIVNDFQKGDIAEGYSVSREKKESFPLTVTSAQKNPTAFYLCASTMAPTGAWGGYTFGSGTRLTVV.

V is TRBV9 and J is TRBJ2-3; D gene unclear. Looked up from germline, CDR1 is SGDLS and CDR2 is YYNGEE. V was trimmed by 4 bases and J by 1 base, leaving 10 bases between them. The CDR3 length is 14 residues. Here the CDR3 DNA reads TGTGCCAGCAGCCCTCGGATACGCACAGATACGCAGTATTTT. The encoded protein is CASSPRIRTDTQYF.

The rearrangement links TRBV5-8 to TRBJ2-1, with 13 bases that match TRBD2. CDR1 is SGHTS and CDR2 is YDEGEE in the germline V gene. The CDR3 has 16 residues. V was clipped by 0 bases and J by 7 bases; unmatched bases: 4. The CDR3 here is CASSLGLAGGVNEQFF. CDR3 nucleotide sequence: TGTGCCAGCAGCTTGGGACTAGCGGGGGGTGTAAATGAGCAGTTCTTC.

The chain links TRBV27 to TRBJ1-1; possibly TRBD1 for D (5 bases). Trimming stripped 6 bases from V and 0 bases from J, with 17 bases between. From germline, CDR1 is MNHEY and CDR2 SMNVEV (reference sequence). The CDR3 consists of 16 residues. The CDR3 loop reads CASRPYQGAMNTEAFF. The CDR3 nucleotides are TGTGCCAGCAGACCTTACCAGGGAGCAATGAACACTGAAGCTTTCTTT.

V usage is TRBV11-2 and J usage is TRBJ1-3; 12 bases match TRBD1. There are 17 residues in the CDR3. V shed 0 bases, J shed 4 bases, and the junction held 4 bases outside the gene matches. Germline loops: CDR1 SGHAT, CDR2 FQNNGV. The CDR3 DNA reads TGTGCCAGCAGCTTAGAAGGGACAGGGGGCATCGGAAACACCATATATTTT. Its translation is CASSLEGTGGIGNTIYF.

The V call is TRBV6-1, the J call TRBJ1-1; 8 nucleotides match TRBD1. The CDR3 sequence is 15 residues long. V shed 5 bases and J 4 bases; nucleotides not matched to a gene: 9. The germline CDR1 and CDR2 sequences are MNHNS and SASEGT. CDR3 loop: CASSFSGRGPTEAFF. The CDR3 region has the DNA TGTGCCAGCAGTTTCAGTGGCAGGGGGCCCACTGAAGCTTTCTTT.

The V call is TRBV29-1, the J call TRBJ1-1; D not certain. CDR3 size: 13 residues. Germline CDR1 SQVTM, CDR2 ANQGSEA. With 2 bases removed from V and 1 base from J, the gap between germline ends came to 8 bases. The CDR3, as DNA: TGCAGCGTTGAAAACAAGCGGAACACTGAAGCTTTCTTT. It translates to CSVENKRNTEAFF.

This rearrangement joins TRBV6-6 to TRBJ1-5; the match to TRBD1 covers 7 bases. Looked up from germline, CDR1 is MNHNY and CDR2 is SVGAGI (reference sequence). This CDR3 contains 15 residues. The ends lost 5 bases at V and 0 bases at J; junction bases unmatched: 4. The CDR3 bases are TGTGCCAGCAGTGGAGGGACAGCTAGCAATCAGCCCCAGCATTTT. Translating it yields CASSGGTASNQPQHF.

This clone was counted once. Here the CDR3 DNA reads TGTGCCTGGAGTGTACTCGAGAGAAGGGCGTACTATGGCTACACCTTC. Amino acid sequence: CAWSVLERRAYYGYTF. The chain is built from TRBV30 and TRBJ1-2; D not resolved. The length of the CDR3 is 16 residues. Deletions cut 0 bases from V and 3 bases from J, with 17 bases between. From germline, CDR1 is GTSNPN and CDR2 SVGIG (reference sequence).

This clone occurred a few times. The chain uses TRBV6-1 and TRBJ2-2; possibly TRBD1 or TRBD2 for D (5 bases each). The length of the CDR3 is 15 residues. Germline V gene lookup returns CDR1 MNHNS and CDR2 SASEGT. V was clipped by 10 bases and J by 4 bases, with 19 bases between them. This CDR3 is CATTPRDPSTGELFF. The CDR3 region has the DNA TGTGCCACCACCCCCCGGGACCCAAGCACCGGGGAGCTGTTTTTT.

This chain uses TRBV11-2 with TRBJ2-3; D is ambiguous. V gave up 5 bases and J gave up 0 bases, with 15 bases separating them. From germline, CDR1 is SGHAT and CDR2 FQNNGV. This CDR3 is 16 amino acids long. CDR3 loop: CASSKMAAGSTDTQYF. CDR3 bases: TGTGCCAGCAGCAAAATGGCGGCCGGCAGCACAGATACGCAGTATTTT.

The genes are TRBV6-1 and TRBJ2-7; a weak D match, TRBD2 (7 bases). This CDR3 has 16 amino acids. Germline assignment: CDR1 MNHNS and CDR2 SASEGT. The V gene lost 0 bases and the J gene lost 5 bases, with 17 bases spanning the gap. CDR3 sequence reads: CASSEARWGGLNEQYF. DNA for the CDR3: TGTGCCAGCAGTGAAGCGCGGTGGGGGGGCTTGAACGAGCAGTACTTC.

The rearrangement joins TRBV12-5 to TRBJ1-2, with a weak D call TRBD1 (5 bases). V was shortened by 0 bases and J by 7 bases, with 15 bases between the two germline ends. The CDR3 has 15 residues. Per germline, CDR1 LGHNT and CDR2 FRNRAP. CDR3 in DNA: TGTGCTAGTGGTTTGGTAGAGACAGCGAGGAGTGGCTACACCTTC. This gives the protein CASGLVETARSGYTF.

The V and J genes are TRBV7-2 and TRBJ2-3, with D uncertain. The germline gives CDR1 SGHTA, CDR2 FQGNSA. Trimming took off 1 base at V and 2 bases at J, with 7 bases between the two ends. This CDR3 is 14 amino acids long. The CDR3 nucleotides are TGTGCCAGCAGCTTAGGGGGATTCACAGATACGCAGTATTTT. This gives the protein CASSLGGFTDTQYF.

V usage is TRBV27 and J usage is TRBJ2-3; D call uncertain. The CDR3 runs to 13 residues. Between the trimmed V and J ends, which lost 3 bases and 5 bases, there was a span of 9 bases. CDR1 is MNHEY, CDR2 SMNVEV, per germline (reference sequence). Here the CDR3 DNA reads TGTGCCAGCAGTTTCAACCTTGGAGATACGCAGTATTTT. Its protein is CASSFNLGDTQYF.

The chain couples TRBV19 to TRBJ2-1; the match to TRBD2 covers 7 bases. The CDR3 has 15 residues. The V and J ends lost 3 bases and 8 bases, in that order; junction bases with no gene match: 10. Germline V CDR1 and CDR2: LNHDA, SQIVND (reference sequence). CDR3 sequence (DNA): TGTGCCAGTAGTATTAGTCTAGCGGTCTTGGATGAGCAGTTCTTC. Translating it yields CASSISLAVLDEQFF. Complete variable domain (other parts from reference TRBV19 and TRBJ2-1): DGGITQSPKYLFRKEGQNVTLSCEQNLNHDAMYWYRQDPGQGLRLIYYSQIVNDFQKGDIAEGYSVSREKKESFPLTVTSAQKNPTAFYLCASSISLAVLDEQFFGPGTRLTVL.

This clone has just a few counts. The chain recombines TRBV19 with TRBJ2-7; D is possibly TRBD2 (5 bases). CDR3 length: 12 amino acids. CDR1 LNHDA and CDR2 SQIVND come from the germline V gene (reference sequence). V dropped 7 bases and J dropped 3 bases, with 10 bases sitting between them. CDR3 loop: CASNNGGYEQYF. The CDR3 DNA sequence: TGTGCCAGTAACAATGGAGGCTACGAGCAGTACTTC.

The CDR3 nucleotides are TGTGCCAGCAGCTTACAGGGTCTTAACTATGGCTACACCTTC. Translated, it gives CASSLQGLNYGYTF. The gene calls are TRBV13 and TRBJ1-2, with a tentative D call TRBD1 (5 bases). Trimming took 2 bases from V and 1 from J, leaving 8 bases between them. This CDR3 is built from 14 residues. The germline gives CDR1 PRHDT, CDR2 FYEKMQ (reference sequence).

The V and J genes are TRBV14 and TRBJ2-3, with 10 positions matching TRBD2. The J segment lost 2 bases and the V segment lost 0 bases, leaving 8 bases of the junction unmatched. The CDR3 contains 18 residues. Germline loops: CDR1 SGHDN, CDR2 FVKESK. DNA for the CDR3: TGTGCCAGCAGCCAAGACGGTCTAGCGGGGGCCTACACAGATACGCAGTATTTT. It yields the protein CASSQDGLAGAYTDTQYF.

With respect to this clone: Other DNA sequences in the sample encode the same CDR3. V usage is TRBV11-3 and J usage is TRBJ2-2, with 9 bases identical to TRBD2. After removal of 5 bases from V and 5 bases from J, the junction contained 6 bases not matched to a gene. The CDR3 runs to 15 residues. Per the germline V gene, CDR1 is SGHNT and CDR2 is YENEEA. The CDR3 DNA sequence: TGTGCCAGCAGCATTAGCGGGAGTACAACCGGGGAGCTGTTTTTT. Amino acid sequence: CASSISGSTTGELFF. Supplemented by reference TRBV11-3 and TRBJ2-2, the full variable domain reads EAGVVQSPRYKIIEKKQPVAFWCNPISGHNTLYWYLQNLGQGPELLIRYENEEAVDDSQLPKDRFSAERLKGVDSTLKIQPAELGDSAVYLCASSISGSTTGELFFGEGSRLTVL.

The V call is TRBV7-9, the J call TRBJ1-5; 8 bases match TRBD1. From germline, CDR1 is SEHNR and CDR2 FQNEAQ (reference sequence). The CDR3 runs 13 residues. V gave up 5 bases and J gave up 5 bases; unmatched junction bases: 2. The CDR3 DNA is TGTGCCAGCAGCGCACAGGGGGATCAGCCCCAGCATTTT. Translating it yields CASSAQGDQPQHF.

This chain uses TRBV5-1 with TRBJ2-4; no definite D call. Germline V lookup: CDR1 SGHRS, CDR2 YFSETQ. The CDR3 is 15 residues long. The V end lost 3 bases, the J end lost 2 bases, and 12 bases lay between the germline ends. DNA of the CDR3: TGCGCCAGCAGCTCCCTGGTGGATTCCAAAAACATTCAGTACTTC. Encoded protein: CASSSLVDSKNIQYF.

The chain recombines TRBV7-2 with TRBJ2-5, with unresolved D. V dropped 5 bases and J dropped 5 bases, with 9 bases sitting between them. This CDR3 is 12 amino acids long. Germline-derived CDR1 and CDR2 are SGHTA and FQGNSA. This CDR3 is CASSRYGETQYF. CDR3 sequence (DNA): TGTGCCAGCAGCCGATATGGGGAGACCCAGTACTTC.